The 17 T cell receptor beta chains reported below all come from one sample, sequenced in a study of T cells in Graves' hyperthyroidism and ophthalmopathy. Researchers took RNA transcripts and amplified the TCR beta CDR3 regions from them. When the TCR CDR3 underwent first-round RT-PCR, the HTBI primer set was used. TCRdb reprocessed the multiplex PCR reads with MiXCR, giving one entry per CDR3 protein. The top ten hold about 53% of the sample, which has over 400,000 distinct CDR3 sequences, around a fifth seen once. What was sequenced was blood. The receptors shown here come from an older woman with Graves' ophthalmopathy.

This clonotype was counted between two and nine times. The chain joins TRBV7-3 to TRBJ2-3, with 15 nucleotides matching TRBD2. CDR1 SGHTA and CDR2 FQGTGA come from the germline V gene. This CDR3 comprises 17 residues. J was trimmed by 4 bases and V by 4 bases; bases with no gene match: 6. CDR3 in DNA: TGTGCCAGCAGCTCCTGGACTAGCGGGAGGGCCCCAGATACGCAGTATTTT. Translating it yields CASSSWTSGRAPDTQYF. The whole variable domain, filled in from reference TRBV7-3 and TRBJ2-3, reads GAGVSQTPSNKVTEKGKYVELRCDPISGHTALYWYRQSLGQGPEFLIYFQGTGAADDSGLPNDRFFAVRPEGSVSTLKIQRTERGDSAVYLCASSSWTSGRAPDTQYFGPGTRLTVL.

J is TRBJ2-7 and V is TRBV7-3; 13 bases agree with TRBD2. The germline CDR1 and CDR2 sequences are SGHTA and FQGTGA. The CDR3 sequence is 20 residues long. After removal of 1 base from V and 4 bases from J, the junction contained 16 bases not matched to a gene. CDR3 sequence reads: CASSLKGELGLAGSAYEQYF. CDR3 bases: TGTGCCAGCAGCTTAAAAGGAGAATTGGGACTAGCGGGATCGGCTTACGAGCAGTACTTC.

This clonotype showed up just a few times. The chain uses TRBV6-1 and TRBJ2-3; either TRBD1 or TRBD2 may fit D (5 bases each). Germline CDR1 and CDR2: MNHNS and SASEGT. The CDR3 consists of 14 residues. Trimming removed 7 bases from V and 1 base from J, with 12 bases in between. The CDR3 region has the DNA TGTGCCAGCACTCGGGGACCCGGCACAGATACGCAGTATTTT. Amino acid sequence: CASTRGPGTDTQYF.

The chain joins TRBV20-1 to TRBJ1-6, with D possibly being TRBD1 (5 bases). The germline V and J ends were trimmed by 5 bases and 10 bases, with 21 bases remaining between them. This CDR3 has 15 residues. Germline CDR1 DFQATT, CDR2 SNEGSKA (reference sequence). Here the CDR3 DNA reads TGCAGTGCTTCCCGGGTACGGGGGGATCGCTCACCCCTCCACTTT. Protein sequence: CSASRVRGDRSPLHF.

The chain employs TRBV6-2 or TRBV6-3 and TRBJ1-1; 11 bases match TRBD1. The CDR3 covers 15 residues. Per the germline V gene, CDR1 is MNHEY and CDR2 is SVGEGT. J lost 5 bases, V lost 11 bases, and 13 bases had no gene match. The CDR3 DNA reads as TGTGCCGGCAACTGGCGGACAGGGGGCCTGACTGAAGCTTTCTTT. Translating gives CAGNWRTGGLTEAFF.

The rearrangement uses TRBV4-1 and TRBJ2-7, with TRBD2 matching over 7 bases. Germline V gives CDR1 MGHRA, CDR2 YSYEKL. J was trimmed by 2 bases and V by 4 bases; bases with no gene match: 11. The CDR3 runs 16 residues. CDR3: CASSRSGGSTAYEQYF. The CDR3 region has the DNA TGCGCCAGCAGCCGGTCAGGCGGGAGTACCGCCTACGAGCAGTACTTC.

The V gene is TRBV20-1, the J gene TRBJ1-5; 8 bases are shared with TRBD1. Per germline, CDR1 DFQATT and CDR2 SNEGSKA (reference sequence). The CDR3 sequence is 15 residues long. Trimming took 2 bases from V and 2 from J; bases not matched to a gene: 5. In DNA, the CDR3 is TGCAGTGCTAGACAGGGGGCGATCGGCAATCAGCCCCAGCATTTT. Protein: CSARQGAIGNQPQHF.

This chain joins TRBV19 and TRBJ1-1; 8 nucleotides agree with TRBD1. The CDR3 consists of 17 residues. Germline V gene data show CDR1 as LNHDA and CDR2 as SQIVND (reference sequence). With 4 bases clipped from V and 6 bases from J, the junction kept 16 bases outside the gene matches. The CDR3 coding sequence is TGTGCCAGTAGTACCGGACAGGGTTATTTCTCTAGCGCTGAAGCTTTCTTT. Its protein product is CASSTGQGYFSSAEAFF.

The chain carries TRBV30 and TRBJ1-6, with unresolved D. CDR1 and CDR2 (germline): GTSNPN, SVGIG (reference sequence). The V and J ends lost 3 bases and 10 bases respectively, with 7 bases between them. The CDR3 is 11 amino acids. CDR3 loop: CAWSENSPLHF. The CDR3 bases are TGTGCCTGGAGCGAGAACTCACCCCTCCACTTT.

The rearrangement joins TRBV3-1 to TRBJ2-7; TRBD2 matches at 8 bases. The germline CDR1 and CDR2 sequences are LGHDT and YNNKEL (reference sequence). V lost 0 bases and J lost 4; bases outside the gene matches: 8. This CDR3 spans 16 amino acids. In DNA, the CDR3 is TGTGCCAGCAGCCAAGAGGGGGGACTAGTAATGTACGAGCAGTACTTC. The encoded protein is CASSQEGGLVMYEQYF.

The V gene is TRBV2, the J gene TRBJ1-4; no clear D gene. This CDR3 is 13 amino acids long. Germline V gene sequence: CDR1 SNHLY, CDR2 FYNNEI. Trimming cost V 11 bases and J 5 bases, with 15 bases left between them. The CDR3 is CAGNSRPNEKLFF. Written as DNA, the CDR3 is TGTGCCGGTAACTCAAGACCGAATGAAAAACTGTTTTTT.

The chain links TRBV10-1 to TRBJ2-3; no reliable D call. V dropped 0 bases and J dropped 8 bases, with 9 bases sitting between them. The CDR3 runs to 13 residues. CDR1 and CDR2 from the germline V gene are WNHNN and SYGVQD (reference sequence). For the CDR3, the DNA is TGCGCCAGCAGTGAGTCTGATGCTGGTACGCAGTATTTT. Translated, it gives CASSESDAGTQYF.

The chain employs TRBV27 and TRBJ1-4; TRBD1 aligns across 7 bases. The junction had 11 bases not matched to a gene; V was cut back by 8 bases and J by 2 bases. In germline, CDR1 is MNHEY, CDR2 SMNVEV (reference sequence). CDR3 size: 16 residues. This chain's CDR3 is CASSRAGGGTNEKLFF. DNA for the CDR3: TGTGCCAGCTCTCGGGCAGGGGGGGGTACTAATGAAAAACTGTTTTTT.

In DNA form, the CDR3 reads TGCGCCAGCAGCTTGGAAGCGGGAGGGAACACCGGGGAGCTGTTTTTT. Protein product: CASSLEAGGNTGELFF. This chain links TRBV5-1 with TRBJ2-2; 9 bases agree with TRBD2. Germline CDR1 is SGHRS and CDR2 is YFSETQ. Germline trimming cut 0 bases from V and 1 base from J; bases unmatched to any gene: 1. This CDR3 is built from 16 residues. Full variable domain (outside the CDR3, taken from reference TRBV5-1 and TRBJ2-2): KAGVTQTPRYLIKTRGQQVTLSCSPISGHRSVSWYQQTPGQGLQFLFEYFSETQRNKGNFPGRFSGRQFSNSRSEMNVSTLELGDSALYLCASSLEAGGNTGELFFGEGSRLTVL.

This clonotype has at least ten counts. The chain is built from TRBV20-1 and TRBJ1-5; D might be TRBD1 (6 bases). The germline V gene encodes CDR1 DFQATT and CDR2 SNEGSKA (reference sequence). CDR3 length: 15 amino acids. The V gene lost 6 bases and the J gene lost 2 bases, with 17 bases spanning the gap. In nucleotides, the CDR3 is TGCAGTGCCCTACTCGACAGGATCGGCAATCAGCCCCAGCATTTT. It specifies CSALLDRIGNQPQHF.

This clonotype was found a few times. V gene TRBV5-1 combines with J gene TRBJ2-3; D gene uncertain. Between the trimmed V and J ends, which lost 4 bases and 1 base, there was a span of 10 bases. The germline CDR1 and CDR2 sequences are SGHRS and YFSETQ. The CDR3 runs to 14 residues. The chain's CDR3 is CASSGQIGTDTQYF. CDR3 coding DNA: TGCGCCAGCAGCGGCCAGATCGGCACAGATACGCAGTATTTT.

This sequence joins TRBV9 and TRBJ2-2, with 7 bases aligning to TRBD1. Trimming took 8 bases from V and 5 from J; bases not matched to a gene: 9. Germline-derived CDR1 and CDR2 are SGDLS and YYNGEE. The CDR3 has 14 amino acids. The CDR3 nucleotides read TGTGCCAGTGGAACCCCGACAGGGACCGGGGAGCTGTTTTTT. It encodes CASGTPTGTGELFF. The full variable domain, its missing parts supplied by reference TRBV9 and TRBJ2-2, is DSGVTQTPKHLITATGQRVTLRCSPRSGDLSVYWYQQSLDQGLQFLIQYYNGEERAKGNILERFSAQQFPDLHSELNLSSLELGDSALYFCASGTPTGTGELFFGEGSRLTVL.